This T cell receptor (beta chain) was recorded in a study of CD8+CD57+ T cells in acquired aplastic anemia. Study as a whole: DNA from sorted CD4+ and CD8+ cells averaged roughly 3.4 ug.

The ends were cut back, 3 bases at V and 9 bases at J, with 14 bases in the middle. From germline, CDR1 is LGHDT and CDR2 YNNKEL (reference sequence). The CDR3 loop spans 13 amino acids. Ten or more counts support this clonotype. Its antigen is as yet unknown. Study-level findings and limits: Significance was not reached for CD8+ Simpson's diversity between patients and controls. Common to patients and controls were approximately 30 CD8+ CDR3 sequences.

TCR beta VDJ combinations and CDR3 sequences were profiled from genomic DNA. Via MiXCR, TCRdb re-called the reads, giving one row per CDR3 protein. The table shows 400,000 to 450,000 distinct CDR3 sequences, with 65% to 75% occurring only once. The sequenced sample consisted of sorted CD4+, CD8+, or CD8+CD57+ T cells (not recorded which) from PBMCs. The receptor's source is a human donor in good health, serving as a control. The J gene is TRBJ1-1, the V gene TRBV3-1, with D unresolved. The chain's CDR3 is CASSQPPDRKAFF. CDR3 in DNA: TGTGCCAGCAGCCAGCCCCCCGATCGGAAAGCTTTCTTT.